The 27 T cell receptor beta chains presented below share a single source sample, sequenced in a study of shared clonotypes between healthy human individuals (dated by TCRdb to 2020 to 2021). The receptor library was made with the immunoSEQ multiplex PCR assay. The immuneACCESS repertoire file appears here via TCRdb, limited to in-frame rearrangements. These files lack a portion of the clones; in checked studies, under half of the deficit traces to unresolved V genes, and the cause of the others is not known. The sample table contains a few hundred thousand clones; only one count was recorded for about 74% of them. In total, the top ten clones hold about 12% of the sample. Sequenced sample: PBMCs. The source of these receptors is a woman between 35 and 50 years old in good health. Some clones in this sample may be carry-over from other donors' samples.

The chain is built from TRBV25-1 and TRBJ2-7; D is undetermined. The CDR3 consists of 14 residues. V was trimmed by 2 bases and J by 3 bases, leaving 11 bases between them. Germline lookup yields CDR1 MGHDK and CDR2 SYGVNS. The CDR3 loop is CASSEGWGIYEQYF. The CDR3 DNA reads as TGTGCCAGCAGTGAAGGCTGGGGAATCTACGAGCAGTACTTC.

J is TRBJ2-5 and V is TRBV4-1, with TRBD2 matching over 9 bases. The V segment lost 4 bases and the J segment 1 base; nucleotides outside the gene matches: 4. In germline, CDR1 is MGHRA, CDR2 YSYEKL. The CDR3 length is 15 residues. The CDR3 loop is CASSRLAAFQETQYF. CDR3 sequence (DNA): TGCGCCAGCAGCCGACTAGCGGCATTCCAAGAGACCCAGTACTTC.

The chain carries TRBV7-3 and TRBJ2-2, with 10 bases lining up with TRBD1. Germline-derived CDR1 and CDR2 are SGHTA and FQGTGA. Germline trimming cut 5 bases from V and 4 bases from J; bases unmatched to any gene: 13. The CDR3 totals 18 residues. The CDR3 DNA sequence: TGTGCCAGCAGCCGAATACCCGGGACAGGGGTTGGCACCGGGGAGCTGTTTTTT. Its translation: CASSRIPGTGVGTGELFF.

A word on this clone: Only one base separates this from a far larger clonotype, so it likely reflects a read error. This rearrangement joins TRBV30 to TRBJ1-1; D might be TRBD1 (6 bases). The ends were cut back, 3 bases at V and 9 bases at J, with 14 bases in the middle. The CDR3 is 12 amino acids. In germline, CDR1 is GTSNPN, CDR2 SVGIG (reference sequence). The CDR3 nucleotides read TGTGCCTGGAGCGTCGGGGGCCTTAAAGCTTTCTTT. This gives the protein CAWSVGGLKAFF.

The chain recombines TRBV21-1 with TRBJ2-5; the table's D call of TRBD2 was not tested on the DNA. TRBV21-1 is a pseudogene segment. The CDR3 is made up of 17 amino acids. The CDR3 DNA reads TGTGCCAGCAGCAAAGAAGGGTGCGGGCGTCCCAAAGAGACCCAGTACTTC. This codes for CASSKEGCGRPKETQYF.

This chain links TRBV7-3 with TRBJ1-1; no definite D call. The V end was cut by 1 base, the J end by 7 bases, with 13 bases between. The length of the CDR3 is 14 residues. Germline V gene data show CDR1 as SGHTA and CDR2 as FQGTGA. CDR3 amino acids: CASSLNPLVGEAFF. CDR3 sequence (DNA): TGTGCCAGCAGCTTAAACCCCCTGGTGGGTGAAGCTTTCTTT.

The chain links TRBV7-8 to TRBJ2-2; weak D call: TRBD2 (6 bases). Germline V CDR1 and CDR2: SGHVS, FQNEAQ. The V and J ends lost 5 bases and 5 bases respectively, with 15 bases between them. The CDR3 has 15 amino acids. CDR3 coding DNA: TGTGCCAGCAGCCAAGATCACGGGAGTACCGGGGAGCTGTTTTTT. It translates to CASSQDHGSTGELFF.

Written as DNA, the CDR3 is TGTGCCAGCAGCCGCCAGGCAGGGACTAGCGGGACTTTCTACGAGCAGTACTTC. Translating it yields CASSRQAGTSGTFYEQYF. The chain combines TRBV4-2 with TRBJ2-7, with 13 bases that match TRBD2. Looked up from germline, CDR1 is LGHNA and CDR2 is YNFKEQ. The V gene end was trimmed by 4 bases and the J gene end by 3 bases; junction bases not matched to a gene: 12. This CDR3 is 18 amino acids long.

The rearrangement uses TRBV2 and TRBJ2-1; tentative D call: TRBD2 (5 bases). Germline values: CDR1 SNHLY, CDR2 FYNNEI. The germline V and J ends were trimmed by 3 bases and 4 bases, with 10 bases remaining between them. The CDR3 runs to 14 residues. CDR3 bases: TGTGCCAGCAGTGATGAGGGCAGATACAATGAGCAGTTCTTC. Residues: CASSDEGRYNEQFF. Full variable domain (outside the CDR3, taken from reference TRBV2 and TRBJ2-1): EPEVTQTPSHQVTQMGQEVILRCVPISNHLYFYWYRQILGQKVEFLVSFYNNEISEKSEIFDDQFSVERPDGSNFTLKIRSTKLEDSAMYFCASSDEGRYNEQFFGPGTRLTVL.

The CDR3 nucleotides read TGTGCCAGCAATCGGGAGATCTACGAGCAGTACTTC. Translation: CASNREIYEQYF. The chain uses TRBV2 and TRBJ2-7; maybe TRBD2 (6 bases). Germline assignment: CDR1 SNHLY and CDR2 FYNNEI. This CDR3 contains 12 residues. Trimming stripped 7 bases from V and 3 bases from J, with 10 bases between.

V and J are TRBV2 and TRBJ2-7; D is unresolved. Trimming pared 8 bases from V and 4 bases from J, leaving 9 bases between. Germline CDR1 SNHLY, CDR2 FYNNEI. The CDR3 has 11 amino acids. The CDR3 region is CASEARYEQYF. DNA for the CDR3: TGTGCCAGCGAGGCTAGGTACGAGCAGTACTTC.

The chain is built from TRBV28 and TRBJ1-2; 8 bases are shared with TRBD1. The CDR3 has 15 amino acids. Trimming cost V 5 bases and J 8 bases; bases outside gene matches: 13. Germline V CDR1 and CDR2: MDHEN, SYDVKM. Here the CDR3 reads CASSPPSQGAGGYTF. The CDR3 DNA reads as TGTGCCAGCAGTCCTCCTAGCCAGGGGGCGGGGGGCTACACCTTC.

The J gene is TRBJ2-5, the V gene TRBV2; a possible D gene is TRBD2 (6 bases). Germline values: CDR1 SNHLY, CDR2 FYNNEI. There are 15 residues in the CDR3. V was clipped by 1 base and J by 1 base, with 10 bases between them. The CDR3, as DNA: TGTGCCAGCAGTGAAGAGGCGGGGACCCAAGAGACCCAGTACTTC. This translates into CASSEEAGTQETQYF. Supplemented by reference TRBV2 and TRBJ2-5, the full variable domain reads EPEVTQTPSHQVTQMGQEVILRCVPISNHLYFYWYRQILGQKVEFLVSFYNNEISEKSEIFDDQFSVERPDGSNFTLKIRSTKLEDSAMYFCASSEEAGTQETQYFGPGTRLLVL.

Notes on this clone: The same CDR3 arises from other DNA sequences in this sample as well. V gene TRBV7-2 combines with J gene TRBJ1-1, with no clear D. CDR3 length: 13 residues. V was clipped by 1 base and J by 1 base, with 4 bases between them. Germline V CDR1 and CDR2: SGHTA, FQGNSA. Here the CDR3 DNA reads TGTGCCAGCAGCTTAGAGGCGAACACTGAAGCTTTCTTT. Amino acids: CASSLEANTEAFF.

The chain joins TRBV18 to TRBJ2-7, with D uncertain. Per germline, CDR1 KGHSH and CDR2 LQKENI. The CDR3 covers 12 residues. The germline V and J ends were trimmed by 2 bases and 2 bases, with 4 bases remaining between them. CDR3: CASSPVPYEQYF. The CDR3 DNA follows: TGTGCCAGCTCACCAGTACCCTACGAGCAGTACTTC.

This sequence joins TRBV4-2 and TRBJ2-7; TRBD2 might be the D (6 bases). V was cut by 0 bases and J by 2 bases, with 17 bases left in between. Germline values: CDR1 LGHNA, CDR2 YNFKEQ. This CDR3 region has 17 residues. CDR3 residues: CASSQELVGRSPYEQYF. The CDR3 region has the DNA TGTGCCAGCAGCCAAGAGTTGGTCGGGAGATCCCCCTACGAGCAGTACTTC.

This clone was recorded a few times. In DNA, the CDR3 is TGTGCCAGCAGCCGGGACTCCCACTTAAATGAGCAGTTCTTC. It encodes CASSRDSHLNEQFF. The chain joins TRBV11-2 to TRBJ2-1; a possible D gene is TRBD2 (6 bases). The CDR3 length is 14 residues. Germline V gene lookup returns CDR1 SGHAT and CDR2 FQNNGV. Trimming pared 5 bases from V and 7 bases from J, leaving 15 bases between.

This clone turned up a few times. V and J are TRBV11-2 and TRBJ2-5; 8 bases agree with TRBD1. Germline V gives CDR1 SGHAT, CDR2 FQNNGV. The trim removed 5 bases at V and 5 bases at J, leaving 7 bases unmatched. The CDR3 is made up of 14 amino acids. The CDR3 here is CASSVSTGAETQYF. The CDR3 DNA follows: TGTGCCAGCAGCGTATCGACAGGGGCGGAGACCCAGTACTTC.

On this clone: The junction differs from germline at one of its ends, possibly a read error. The CDR3 nucleotides are TGTGCCAGCAGTAGTCTCACACAGGAACCGGCGTTT. This gives the protein CASSSLTQEPAF. The genes are TRBV2 and TRBJ1-5; TRBD1 might be the D (5 bases). Germline CDR1 reads SNHLY; CDR2 reads FYNNEI. This CDR3 has 12 residues. The whole variable domain, remainder taken from reference TRBV2 and TRBJ1-5, is EPEVTQTPSHQVTQMGQEVILRCVPISNHLYFYWYRQILGQKVEFLVSFYNNEISEKSEIFDDQFSVERPDGSNFTLKIRSTKLEDSAMYFCASSSLTQEPAFGDGTRLSIL.

V and J are TRBV7-8 and TRBJ1-2; perhaps TRBD1 as D (5 bases). Germline loops: CDR1 SGHVS, CDR2 FQNEAQ. CDR3 length: 13 amino acids. V was trimmed by 5 bases and J by 3 bases, leaving 10 bases between them. The CDR3: CASSPQGDYGYTF. DNA of the CDR3: TGTGCCAGCAGCCCCCAAGGGGACTATGGCTACACCTTC. Full variable domain (rest looked up from reference TRBV7-8 and TRBJ1-2): GAGVSQSPRYKVAKRGQDVALRCDPISGHVSLFWYQQALGQGPEFLTYFQNEAQLDKSGLPSDRFFAERPEGSVSTLKIQRTQQEDSAVYLCASSPQGDYGYTFGSGTRLTVV.

The CDR3: CASSLGASGRGETQYF. The CDR3, as DNA: TGTGCCAGCAGCTTGGGGGCTAGCGGAAGGGGGGAGACCCAGTACTTC. The genes are TRBV5-4 and TRBJ2-5; perhaps TRBD2 as D (7 bases). The CDR3 extends over 16 amino acids. Trimming removed 0 bases at V and 5 bases at J, with 17 bases between. CDR1 and CDR2 from the germline V gene are SGHNT and YYREEE (reference sequence).

In its sample, this clone was seen once. The J gene is TRBJ1-4, the V gene TRBV30; weak D call: TRBD1 (6 bases). Germline CDR1 and CDR2: GTSNPN and SVGIG (reference sequence). Trimming removed 2 bases at V and 3 bases at J, with 13 bases between. CDR3 length: 15 amino acids. Here the CDR3 DNA reads TGTGCCTGGAGTTCACGGACAGATTCTAATGAAAAACTGTTTTTT. Its protein is CAWSSRTDSNEKLFF.

This clone was seen a single time. The chain combines TRBV7-2 with TRBJ1-2; possible D gene TRBD1, 5 bases. The CDR3 is made up of 13 amino acids. V was pared by 0 bases and J by 4 bases, with 6 bases between. CDR1 is SGHTA, CDR2 FQGNSA, per germline. The CDR3 sequence is CASSLAQGYGYTF. CDR3 sequence (DNA): TGTGCCAGCAGCTTAGCCCAGGGCTATGGCTACACCTTC.

This clone appeared a few times. V is TRBV7-9 and J is TRBJ2-3; TRBD2 aligns across 7 bases. CDR1 SEHNR and CDR2 FQNEAQ come from the germline V gene (reference sequence). V lost 10 bases, J lost 3 bases, and 7 bases stayed unmatched. This CDR3 region has 13 residues. The CDR3 region has the DNA TGTGCCACCGGGGGACTAAGGACAGATACGCAGTATTTT. It encodes CATGGLRTDTQYF.

Worth noting for this clone: It is likely a read error: a sequence one base away is far more abundant. The same CDR3 can be traced to other DNA sequences in this sample. This rearrangement joins TRBV29-1 to TRBJ1-1, with D uncertain. CDR1 and CDR2 from the germline V gene are SQVTM and ANQGSEA. The CDR3 has 15 residues. The chain's CDR3 is CSVEDHGLGNTEAFF. Here the CDR3 DNA reads TGCAGCGTCGAAGATCATGGGCTGGGGAACACTGAAGCTTTCTTT.

The chain recombines TRBV19 with TRBJ1-4; D is unresolved. The length of the CDR3 is 17 residues. V dropped 1 base and J dropped 1 base, with 13 bases sitting between them. CDR1 is LNHDA, CDR2 SQIVND, per germline (reference sequence). The CDR3 DNA reads TGTGCCAGTAGTATAGGACGTGTCCCTCGAACTAATGAAAAACTGTTTTTT. This gives the protein CASSIGRVPRTNEKLFF.

The V call is TRBV6-1, the J call TRBJ2-7, with 10 positions matching TRBD1. The germline V gene encodes CDR1 MNHNS and CDR2 SASEGT. The length of the CDR3 is 14 residues. The trim removed 8 bases at V and 7 bases at J, leaving 11 bases unmatched. The CDR3 DNA is TGTGCCAGCTGCCCCCGGGACAGGGGTGGTGAGCAGTACTTC. As protein: CASCPRDRGGEQYF.